This is a list of T cell receptor beta chains from one sample in a study of response to subunit inactivated influenza vaccine. TCRdb itself ran the RT-PCR reads through MiXCR, one entry per CDR3 protein. The sample holds around 490,000 distinct CDR3 sequences; less than 8% are singletons and the top ten take around 13%. The sample in question was PBMCs from blood, obtained less than 25 months after vaccination. Receptors were obtained from a man in his fifties or sixties who received an inactivated influenza vaccine. Both conserved end residues are part of each CDR3. The D gene is left open where the match is weak. Clone size is given for some rows only: seen once, a few or many times, or a class if the clone is expanded.

abundance: many; d_gene: TRBD1; j_gene: TRBJ2-5; v_gene: TRBV29-1; CDR3nt: TGCAGCGTTGAAGATCGAGGACAGGGTCGAGAGACCCAGTACTTC; CDR3aa: CSVEDRGQGRETQYF
abundance: many; d_gene: NA; j_gene: TRBJ1-2; v_gene: TRBV29-1; CDR3nt: TGCAGCGTTGAAGTCGAGGCGGGTGGCTACACCTTC; CDR3aa: CSVEVEAGGYTF
abundance: many; d_gene: TRBD2; j_gene: TRBJ2-2; v_gene: TRBV20-1; CDR3nt: TGCAGTGCTAGAGACAGCGGGAGTGGGGTTGCCGGGGAGCTGTTTTTT; CDR3aa: CSARDSGSGVAGELFF
abundance: NA; d_gene: NA; j_gene: TRBJ1-3; v_gene: TRBV5-1; CDR3nt: TGCGCCAGCAGCTTGGGTAGACAGTTCTCTGGAAACACCATATATTTT; CDR3aa: CASSLGRQFSGNTIYF
abundance: few; d_gene: NA; j_gene: TRBJ2-3; v_gene: TRBV7-2; CDR3nt: TGTGCCAGCAGCCAGTGGGTGGGGGATACGCAGTATTTT; CDR3aa: CASSQWVGDTQYF
abundance: NA; d_gene: TRBD1; j_gene: TRBJ1-2; v_gene: TRBV20-1; CDR3nt: TGCAGTGCAATGGGACAGGGGGGGCCTAACTATGGCTACACCTTC; CDR3aa: CSAMGQGGPNYGYTF
abundance: many; d_gene: TRBD1; j_gene: TRBJ2-2; v_gene: TRBV7-8; CDR3nt: TGTGCCAGCAGCTTCGACATCAGACAGGGGGTAAACACCGGGGAGCTGTTTTTT; CDR3aa: CASSFDIRQGVNTGELFF
abundance: NA; d_gene: NA; j_gene: TRBJ2-6; v_gene: TRBV30; CDR3nt: TGTGCCTGGAGCCCGGGGAGGGGGTTAGCCAACGTCCTGACTTTC; CDR3aa: CAWSPGRGLANVLTF
abundance: many; d_gene: TRBD1; j_gene: TRBJ1-2; v_gene: TRBV5-1; CDR3nt: TGCGCCAGCAGCTTCCAGGGGGATGGCTACACCTTC; CDR3aa: CASSFQGDGYTF
abundance: few; d_gene: NA; j_gene: TRBJ2-7; v_gene: TRBV20-1; CDR3nt: TGCAGTGCCCAGACAGATACCTACGAGCAGTACTTC; CDR3aa: CSAQTDTYEQYF
abundance: many; d_gene: NA; j_gene: TRBJ1-1; v_gene: TRBV7-9; CDR3nt: TGTGCCAGCAGCTCCAAGCCTCTCTCCTACACTGAAGCTTTCTTT; CDR3aa: CASSSKPLSYTEAFF
abundance: few; d_gene: NA; j_gene: TRBJ1-5; v_gene: TRBV12-3/TRBV12-4; CDR3nt: TGTGCCAGCCGTCTGGGGGCCTCCAATCAGCCCCAGCATTTT; CDR3aa: CASRLGASNQPQHF